The sequence of this T cell receptor (beta chain) was determined in a study of naive and memory T cell subsets. The CDR3 spans 15 residues. V shed 3 bases, J shed 5 bases, and the junction held 8 bases outside the gene matches. Per the germline V gene, CDR1 is LGHDT and CDR2 is YNNKEL (reference sequence). This clonotype turned up a few times. Its cognate antigen is unknown. Two oligonucleotides, mixed equimolar, formed the beta constant-region primer covering TRBC1 and TRBC2. TCRdb reprocessed the UMI-ligation and nested PCR reads with MiXCR, giving one entry per CDR3 protein. The sample lists fewer than 30,000 distinct CDR3 sequences; about 10% were seen once. Broader study findings: Expression changes during T cell differentiation may affect RNA-based TCR counts.

Separate alpha and beta amplification began at the second PCR step. CD45RA-CD27- cells were effector memory; CD45RA+CD27- cells were EMRA. Sequencing was done on a sample of effector memory CD4+ T cells from blood. Noted subset: effector memory, CD45RA- CD27-. The chain couples TRBV3-1 to TRBJ2-5; 8 bases align to TRBD1. This sequence was found in a human donor in good health. CDR3 bases: TGTGCCAGCAGCCAGGACTGGACAGGGATGGAGACCCAGTACTTC. Protein: CASSQDWTGMETQYF.